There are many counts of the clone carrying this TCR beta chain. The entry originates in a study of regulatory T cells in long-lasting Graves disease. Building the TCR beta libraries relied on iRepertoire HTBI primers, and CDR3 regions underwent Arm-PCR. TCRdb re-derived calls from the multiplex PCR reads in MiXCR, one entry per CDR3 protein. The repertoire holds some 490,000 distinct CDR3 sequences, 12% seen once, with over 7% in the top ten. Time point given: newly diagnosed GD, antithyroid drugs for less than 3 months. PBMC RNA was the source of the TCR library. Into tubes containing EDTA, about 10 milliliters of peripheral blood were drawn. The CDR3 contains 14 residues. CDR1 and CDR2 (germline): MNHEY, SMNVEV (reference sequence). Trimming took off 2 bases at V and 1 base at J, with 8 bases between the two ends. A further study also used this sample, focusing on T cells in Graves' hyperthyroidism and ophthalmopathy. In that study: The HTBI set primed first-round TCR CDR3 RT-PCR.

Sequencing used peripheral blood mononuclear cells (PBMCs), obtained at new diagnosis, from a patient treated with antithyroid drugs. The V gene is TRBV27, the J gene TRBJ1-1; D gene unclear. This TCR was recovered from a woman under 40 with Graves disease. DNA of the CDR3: TGTGCCAGCAGTTTACGAAACAGGAACACTGAAGCTTTCTTT. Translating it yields CASSLRNRNTEAFF.